Each of the 17 T cell receptor beta chains below was sequenced from the same sample in a study of blood T cell repertoires in COVID-19. Some clones are missing from TCRdb's copy, which holds only in-frame ones; the method was immunoSEQ multiplex PCR. The sample carries 350,000 to 450,000 clones, 85% recorded once. The sample consisted of peripheral blood. Receptors were obtained from a woman between 18 and 29 years old with acute or convalescent COVID-19.

This clone showed up just a few times. The chain has TRBV7-9 and TRBJ1-2, with TRBD1 matching 7 bases. Germline CDR1 SEHNR, CDR2 FQNEAQ (reference sequence). V was clipped by 5 bases and J by 5 bases; unmatched bases: 8. The length of the CDR3 is 14 residues. For the CDR3, the DNA is TGTGCCAGCAGCGACCGGGACAGACTTTATGGCTACACCTTC. Translated: CASSDRDRLYGYTF. The full variable domain, in which reference TRBV7-9 and TRBJ1-2 provide the parts outside the CDR3, is DTGVSQNPRHKITKRGQNVTFRCDPISEHNRLYWYRQTLGQGPEFLTYFQNEAQLEKSRLLSDRFSAERPKGSFSTLEIQRTEQGDSAMYLCASSDRDRLYGYTFGSGTRLTVV.

V usage is TRBV13 and J usage is TRBJ2-2; the D gene is possibly TRBD1 (6 bases). The germline V gene encodes CDR1 PRHDT and CDR2 FYEKMQ (reference sequence). This CDR3 is built from 15 residues. V lost 5 bases to trimming and J lost 6 bases, with 16 bases between them. CDR3 sequence: CASSTWTVRAGELFF. The CDR3 DNA is TGTGCCAGCAGCACCTGGACAGTGAGGGCCGGGGAGCTGTTTTTT.

The rearrangement joins TRBV19 to TRBJ2-7; 9 nucleotides agree with TRBD1. With 3 bases clipped from V and 2 bases from J, the junction kept 5 bases outside the gene matches. This CDR3 is built from 15 residues. Per the germline V gene, CDR1 is LNHDA and CDR2 is SQIVND (reference sequence). For the CDR3, the DNA is TGTGCCAGTAGTATCGGGACAGGGAGTCCCTACGAGCAGTACTTC. Translated: CASSIGTGSPYEQYF.

This clone was recorded a few times. The J gene is TRBJ1-6, the V gene TRBV27; 7 nucleotides align to TRBD1. This CDR3 contains 16 residues. J gave up 3 bases and V 10 bases, and 12 bases lay outside the gene matches. Germline loops: CDR1 MNHEY, CDR2 SMNVEV (reference sequence). This CDR3 reads CAIPPNRGSYNSPLHF. CDR3 nucleotides: TGTGCCATCCCTCCGAACAGGGGAAGCTATAATTCACCCCTCCACTTT.

This chain connects TRBV27 to TRBJ1-5, with D hard to call. The CDR3 consists of 12 residues. The germline V gene has CDR1 MNHEY and CDR2 SMNVEV (reference sequence). The V gene lost 3 bases and the J gene lost 7 bases, with 7 bases spanning the gap. CDR3 sequence (DNA): TGTGCCAGCAGTTTCCTAGACCAGCCCCAGCATTTT. Amino acid sequence: CASSFLDQPQHF.

The V gene is TRBV5-4, the J gene TRBJ2-5, with D possibly matching TRBD2 (5 bases). The CDR3 has 15 residues. Trimming removed 0 bases at V and 0 bases at J, with 9 bases between. The germline gives CDR1 SGHNT, CDR2 YYREEE (reference sequence). As DNA, the CDR3 is TGTGCCAGCAGCTTGGACGGGGTAAACCAAGAGACCCAGTACTTC. Translated: CASSLDGVNQETQYF.

This clone was picked up one time. The chain carries TRBV3-1 (or the pseudogene TRBV3-2) and TRBJ1-1; D is unresolved. CDR1 LGHDT and CDR2 YNNKEL come from the germline V gene (reference sequence). V gave up 4 bases and J gave up 3 bases, with 15 bases separating them. CDR3 length: 15 amino acids. In DNA form, the CDR3 reads TGTGCCAGCAGCCCCCACCGGAGCGACGACACTGAAGCTTTCTTT. It specifies CASSPHRSDDTEAFF.

The CDR3 loop is CASSLEGIQTETQYF. Here the CDR3 DNA reads TGCGCCAGCAGCTTGGAAGGAATACAGACGGAGACCCAGTACTTC. This sequence joins TRBV5-1 and TRBJ2-5; no clear D. This CDR3 region has 15 residues. V was trimmed by 0 bases and J by 5 bases, leaving 14 bases between them. CDR1 is SGHRS and CDR2 is YFSETQ in the germline V gene.

The chain links TRBV18 to TRBJ2-2; tentative D call: TRBD2 (5 bases). The CDR3 is 16 residues long. Trimming took off 1 base at V and 1 base at J, with 10 bases between the two ends. Per the germline V gene, CDR1 is KGHSH and CDR2 is LQKENI. This CDR3 reads CASSPLGRRNTGELFF. The CDR3 DNA is TGTGCCAGCTCACCACTAGGGAGACGGAACACCGGGGAGCTGTTTTTT.

This clone appeared once. CDR3: CASSNPGGTDTQYF. The CDR3 coding sequence is TGTGCCAGCAGCAACCCAGGGGGGACAGATACGCAGTATTTT. The chain carries TRBV5-4 and TRBJ2-3; tentatively, D is TRBD1 (7 bases). The CDR3 contains 14 residues. The V gene lost 4 bases and the J gene lost 3 bases, with 12 bases spanning the gap. Germline CDR1 SGHNT, CDR2 YYREEE (reference sequence).

The chain carries TRBV2 and TRBJ1-2; tentative D call: TRBD1 (6 bases). CDR3 size: 13 residues. With 5 bases removed from V and 4 bases from J, the gap between germline ends came to 11 bases. The germline gives CDR1 SNHLY, CDR2 FYNNEI. CDR3 region: CASSSQGTYGYTF. The CDR3 coding sequence is TGTGCCAGCAGTTCTCAGGGGACCTATGGCTACACCTTC.

The chain has TRBV7-3 and TRBJ1-1; no reliable D call. Trimming took off 1 base at V and 1 base at J, with 4 bases between the two ends. The germline V gene has CDR1 SGHTA and CDR2 FQGTGA. The CDR3 is 13 residues long. The DNA of the CDR3 is TGTGCCAGCAGCTTAAAGCGGAACACTGAAGCTTTCTTT. This encodes CASSLKRNTEAFF. The full variable domain, rest sourced from reference TRBV7-3 and TRBJ1-1, is GAGVSQTPSNKVTEKGKYVELRCDPISGHTALYWYRQSLGQGPEFLIYFQGTGAADDSGLPNDRFFAVRPEGSVSTLKIQRTERGDSAVYLCASSLKRNTEAFFGQGTRLTVV.

The J gene is TRBJ2-3, the V gene TRBV3-1 (or the pseudogene TRBV3-2); a possible D gene is TRBD2 (5 bases). The CDR3 sequence is 15 residues long. V shed 4 bases and J shed 5 bases, with 16 bases lying between them. Germline V gene lookup returns CDR1 LGHDT and CDR2 YNNKEL (reference sequence). CDR3 in DNA: TGTGCCAGCAGCCCCGGAGAGGGATATAGAGATACGCAGTATTTT. Residues: CASSPGEGYRDTQYF.

This clone was counted a single time. Other DNA variants within this sample encode the same CDR3. V and J are TRBV28 and TRBJ2-7; TRBD1 is a possible D gene (6 bases). This CDR3 contains 14 residues. CDR1 is MDHEN and CDR2 is SYDVKM in the germline V gene. Trimming took off 3 bases at V and 3 bases at J, with 12 bases between the two ends. CDR3 DNA: TGTGCCAGCAGTTTGGAGACAGGTTTCTACGAGCAGTACTTC. It yields the protein CASSLETGFYEQYF.

V is TRBV5-1 and J is TRBJ2-7; the D gene is possibly TRBD1 (5 bases). The CDR3 consists of 14 residues. Germline-derived CDR1 and CDR2 are SGHRS and YFSETQ. Trimming left V 3 bases short and J 5 bases short, with 15 bases between. The CDR3 DNA is TGCGCCAGCAGCTCGATCAGGGTCGTGGACGAGCAGTACTTC. Amino acids: CASSSIRVVDEQYF.

The chain uses TRBV6-1 and TRBJ2-7; 7 bases fit TRBD2. Germline CDR1 MNHNS, CDR2 SASEGT. V shed 1 base and J 2 bases; nucleotides not matched to a gene: 5. The CDR3 is 15 residues long. DNA of the CDR3: TGTGCCAGCAGTGAAGAGGCTAGCGGACCCTACGAGCAGTACTTC. It yields the protein CASSEEASGPYEQYF.

The chain recombines TRBV5-1 with TRBJ1-1; D is perhaps TRBD1 (5 bases). The V end lost 0 bases, the J end lost 6 bases, and 6 bases lay between the germline ends. This CDR3 region has 12 residues. CDR1 and CDR2 from the germline V gene are SGHRS and YFSETQ. CDR3 sequence (DNA): TGCGCCAGCAGCTTGGAGACAGCTGAAGCTTTCTTT. Translation: CASSLETAEAFF.